The 20 T cell receptor beta chains reported below all come from one sample, sequenced in a study of cytomegalovirus exposure and HLA in healthy donors. A multiplex PCR was run with 60 Vbeta primers and 13 Jbeta primers. Only in-frame clones appear in the TCRdb table, and some are missing; sequencing was by immunoSEQ multiplex PCR. This sample has approximately 70,000 clones, with roughly 78% found just once. The specimen sequenced was PBMCs. Every receptor here comes from a woman between 40 and 50 years old in good health and CMV-seropositive.

This chain joins TRBV14 and TRBJ2-3, with 8 positions matching TRBD1. V gave up 4 bases and J gave up 4 bases; unmatched junction bases: 7. The CDR3 runs to 15 residues. CDR1 SGHDN and CDR2 FVKESK come from the germline V gene. The CDR3, as DNA: TGTGCCAGCAGCCCTCGACAGGGGTCCGCAGATACGCAGTATTTT. Amino acid sequence: CASSPRQGSADTQYF.

This clone was seen once. This chain links TRBV5-1 with TRBJ2-5; 13 bases are shared with TRBD2. The junction had 5 bases not matched to a gene; V was cut back by 0 bases and J by 3 bases. Germline V gene lookup returns CDR1 SGHRS and CDR2 YFSETQ. The CDR3 covers 17 residues. CDR3: CASSLATGLAGKETQYF. The CDR3 nucleotides read TGCGCCAGCAGCTTGGCCACGGGACTAGCGGGGAAAGAGACCCAGTACTTC.

This clone is categorized as medium-sized (0.01 to 0.1%). This chain connects TRBV11-3 to TRBJ2-1; TRBD1 matches at 8 bases. This CDR3 has 14 amino acids. With 4 bases clipped from V and 3 bases from J, the junction kept 2 bases outside the gene matches. Germline V gene sequence: CDR1 SGHNT, CDR2 YENEEA. CDR3 sequence reads: CASSSTGGYNEQFF. The CDR3, as DNA: TGTGCCAGCAGCTCCACAGGGGGCTACAATGAGCAGTTCTTC.

The chain's CDR3 is CASSLAPGTVNTEAFF. As DNA, the CDR3 is TGCGCCAGCAGCTTGGCCCCAGGGACAGTGAACACTGAAGCTTTCTTT. The rearrangement uses TRBV5-1 and TRBJ1-1; TRBD1 matches 7 bases. The CDR3 has 16 amino acids. Germline CDR1 reads SGHRS; CDR2 reads YFSETQ. With V trimmed by 0 bases and J by 0 bases, 5 bases remained unmatched. Full variable domain (remainder filled in from reference TRBV5-1 and TRBJ1-1): KAGVTQTPRYLIKTRGQQVTLSCSPISGHRSVSWYQQTPGQGLQFLFEYFSETQRNKGNFPGRFSGRQFSNSRSEMNVSTLELGDSALYLCASSLAPGTVNTEAFFGQGTRLTVV.

This rearrangement joins TRBV5-1 to TRBJ1-6; the D is unclear. Trimming removed 0 bases from V and 6 bases from J, with 10 bases in between. Germline V CDR1 and CDR2: SGHRS, YFSETQ. The length of the CDR3 is 15 residues. Here the CDR3 DNA reads TGCGCCAGCAGCTTGGTCCCGGGATCTAATTCACCCCTCCACTTT. Amino acid sequence: CASSLVPGSNSPLHF. Using reference TRBV5-1 and TRBJ1-6 for the parts outside the CDR3, the full variable domain is KAGVTQTPRYLIKTRGQQVTLSCSPISGHRSVSWYQQTPGQGLQFLFEYFSETQRNKGNFPGRFSGRQFSNSRSEMNVSTLELGDSALYLCASSLVPGSNSPLHFGNGTRLTVT.

The chain employs TRBV20-1 and TRBJ1-1; D unclear. V lost 5 bases and J 1 base, leaving 5 bases between the germline ends. Germline lookup yields CDR1 DFQATT and CDR2 SNEGSKA (reference sequence). There are 11 residues in the CDR3. CDR3 sequence reads: CSASRNTEAFF. CDR3 in DNA: TGCAGTGCTTCCAGGAACACTGAAGCTTTCTTT.

This chain uses TRBV7-6 with TRBJ1-3, with 7 bases aligning to TRBD1. Trimming at V came to 5 bases and at J to 0 bases, leaving 10 bases not matched to a gene. The V gene's germline CDR1 is SGHVS and CDR2 FNYEAQ. The CDR3 runs 17 residues. DNA for the CDR3: TGTGCCAGCAGCCCAGCCCTTGGGACAGTCTCTGGAAACACCATATATTTT. Translated: CASSPALGTVSGNTIYF.

The chain joins TRBV25-1 to TRBJ2-2, with D tentatively TRBD1 (5 bases). Between the trimmed V and J ends, which lost 2 bases and 6 bases, there was a span of 7 bases. Germline CDR1 and CDR2: MGHDK and SYGVNS. This CDR3 has 13 amino acids. CDR3: CASSEDSPGELFF. The CDR3 coding sequence is TGTGCCAGCAGTGAAGACAGTCCCGGGGAGCTGTTTTTT.

The V call is TRBV11-2, the J call TRBJ1-3; D not resolved. The CDR3 is 16 residues long. Germline CDR1 is SGHAT and CDR2 is FQNNGV. Trimming took off 6 bases at V and 0 bases at J, with 15 bases between the two ends. DNA for the CDR3: TGTGCCAGCAGTCCAGGCCTCGTGGGCTCTGGAAACACCATATATTTT. Its translation is CASSPGLVGSGNTIYF.

The gene calls are TRBV29-1 and TRBJ1-2; 10 bases fit TRBD1. Germline-derived CDR1 and CDR2 are SQVTM and ANQGSEA. This CDR3 contains 13 residues. V shed 3 bases, J shed 4 bases, and the junction held 2 bases outside the gene matches. The CDR3 is CSVDGQGVYGYTF. The CDR3 region has the DNA TGCAGCGTTGATGGACAGGGGGTCTATGGCTACACCTTC.

The gene calls are TRBV5-6 and TRBJ2-7; 12 positions match TRBD1. The CDR3 loop spans 16 amino acids. With 1 base clipped from V and 7 bases from J, the junction kept 9 bases outside the gene matches. Germline V lookup: CDR1 SGHDT, CDR2 YYEEEE. This chain's CDR3 is CASSLWDRGPSGEQYF. In DNA form, the CDR3 reads TGTGCCAGCAGCTTGTGGGACAGGGGGCCTTCTGGGGAGCAGTACTTC.

This chain joins TRBV7-8 and TRBJ2-7; D gene ambiguous. V lost 1 base, J lost 4 bases, and 5 bases lay in between. Germline-derived CDR1 and CDR2 are SGHVS and FQNEAQ. The CDR3 totals 12 residues. In DNA form, the CDR3 reads TGTGCCAGCAGCTTAGAGAGATACGAGCAGTACTTC. This gives the protein CASSLERYEQYF.

The rearrangement links TRBV6-5 to TRBJ2-2; 7 bases fit TRBD1. The CDR3 length is 14 residues. Per germline, CDR1 MNHEY and CDR2 SVGAGI. V lost 7 bases and J lost 6; bases outside the gene matches: 8. Written as DNA, the CDR3 is TGTGCCAGCACCAGAGGGACAGATGCCGGGGAGCTGTTTTTT. It codes for CASTRGTDAGELFF.

This chain uses TRBV6-1 with TRBJ2-7; no clear D gene. CDR3 size: 14 residues. In germline, CDR1 is MNHNS, CDR2 SASEGT. Trimming shortened V by 1 base and J by 1 base, and 8 bases separated the two germline ends. DNA for the CDR3: TGTGCCAGCAGTGAAGGCGCCCGTTCCTACGAGCAGTACTTC. It translates to CASSEGARSYEQYF.

The J gene is TRBJ1-4, the V gene TRBV5-1, with D unclear. This CDR3 has 15 amino acids. Trimming took off 4 bases at V and 8 bases at J, with 18 bases between the two ends. Germline CDR1 and CDR2: SGHRS and YFSETQ. CDR3 amino acids: CASSPRGVEGEKLFF. DNA of the CDR3: TGCGCCAGCAGCCCGCGGGGAGTGGAGGGCGAAAAACTGTTTTTT.

The chain carries TRBV18 and TRBJ2-1; D is possibly TRBD2 (6 bases). The CDR3 totals 13 residues. Trimming removed 4 bases from V and 8 bases from J, with 12 bases in between. Germline CDR1 reads KGHSH; CDR2 reads LQKENI. Written as DNA, the CDR3 is TGTGCCAGCTCACTCGGGAGCTCGGATGAGCAGTTCTTC. Protein product: CASSLGSSDEQFF. Based on the CDR3 plus reference TRBV18 and TRBJ2-1, the full variable domain is NAGVMQNPRHLVRRRGQEARLRCSPMKGHSHVYWYRQLPEEGLKFMVYLQKENIIDESGMPKERFSAEFPKEGPSILRIQQVVRGDSAAYFCASSLGSSDEQFFGPGTRLTVL.

This chain joins TRBV11-3 and TRBJ1-4, with 7 bases lining up with TRBD1. This CDR3 is built from 15 residues. Germline V CDR1 and CDR2: SGHNT, YENEEA. The V segment lost 5 bases and the J segment 3 bases; nucleotides outside the gene matches: 6. This chain's CDR3 is CASSRTGGPNEKLFF. The DNA for the CDR3 is TGTGCCAGCAGCCGGACAGGTGGCCCTAATGAAAAACTGTTTTTT.

The chain has TRBV7-2 and TRBJ2-1, with a weak D call TRBD1 (6 bases). Trimming removed 5 bases from V and 0 bases from J, with 14 bases in between. The CDR3 consists of 16 residues. In germline, CDR1 is SGHTA, CDR2 FQGNSA. The CDR3 bases are TGTGCCAGCAGCATCCGACAGGCCTTCTCCTACAATGAGCAGTTCTTC. It codes for CASSIRQAFSYNEQFF.

The sample holds a few counts of this clone. V gene TRBV15 combines with J gene TRBJ2-5; 10 positions agree with TRBD2. V gave up 5 bases and J gave up 2 bases; unmatched junction bases: 8. The CDR3 is made up of 16 amino acids. Per germline, CDR1 LNHNV and CDR2 YYDKDF (reference sequence). The CDR3 region is CATSSVQRGGQETQYF. As DNA, the CDR3 is TGTGCCACCAGCTCAGTTCAGCGGGGGGGTCAAGAGACCCAGTACTTC.

J is TRBJ2-5 and V is TRBV30; D is unclear. CDR1 is GTSNPN and CDR2 is SVGIG in the germline V gene (reference sequence). The CDR3 length is 13 residues. Trimming removed 0 bases from V and 1 base from J, with 6 bases in between. CDR3 sequence (DNA): TGTGCCTGGAGTGTAACGGGCCAAGAGACCCAGTACTTC. The encoded protein is CAWSVTGQETQYF.